Here is one T cell receptor beta chain with its context. Looked up from germline, CDR1 is LGHDT and CDR2 is YNNKEL (reference sequence). The CDR3 loop spans 14 amino acids. Trimming left V 3 bases short and J 1 base short, with 4 bases between. The sample belongs to a study of blood T cell repertoires in COVID-19. Study background: The samples span acute and convalescent COVID-19 from the United States, Italy and Spain. PBMCs, B-cell-depleted T cells, or T cells provided the cDNA or gDNA that made up the material.

Original methodology: Estimates of nucleated cell counts were drawn from the amplification of reference gene primers. Clones were sequenced by immunoSEQ multiplex PCR, and TCRdb holds only the in-frame ones, with some missing. That table is the source of V, J and clone size, and D and trimming were worked out from the DNA. The sample records 84,000 or so clones, 80% to 95% being singletons. This sequence was found in a woman in her sixties with active COVID-19. The chain combines TRBV3-1 (or the pseudogene TRBV3-2) with TRBJ2-6, with D uncertain. The specimen sequenced was peripheral blood. In DNA, the CDR3 is TGTGCCAGCAGCCATAGTTCTGGGGCCAACGTCCTGACTTTC. Its translation: CASSHSSGANVLTF.